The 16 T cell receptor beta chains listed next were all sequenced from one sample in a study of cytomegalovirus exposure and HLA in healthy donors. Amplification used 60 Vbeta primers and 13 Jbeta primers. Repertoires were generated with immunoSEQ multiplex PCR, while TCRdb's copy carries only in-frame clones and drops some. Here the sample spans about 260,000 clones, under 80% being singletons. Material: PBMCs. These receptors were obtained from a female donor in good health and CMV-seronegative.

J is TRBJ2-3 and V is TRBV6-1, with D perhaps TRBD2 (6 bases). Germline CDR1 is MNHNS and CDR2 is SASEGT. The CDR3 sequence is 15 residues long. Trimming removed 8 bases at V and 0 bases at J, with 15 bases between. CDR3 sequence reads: CASRGGGASTDTQYF. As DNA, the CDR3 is TGTGCCAGCCGGGGTGGCGGGGCTAGCACAGATACGCAGTATTTT.

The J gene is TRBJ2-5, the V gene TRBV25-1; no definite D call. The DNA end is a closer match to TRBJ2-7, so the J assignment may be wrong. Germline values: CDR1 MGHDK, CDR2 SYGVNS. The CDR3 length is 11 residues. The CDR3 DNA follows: TGTGCCAGCAGTGCCATGAACGAGCAGTACTTC. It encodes CASSAMNEQYF.

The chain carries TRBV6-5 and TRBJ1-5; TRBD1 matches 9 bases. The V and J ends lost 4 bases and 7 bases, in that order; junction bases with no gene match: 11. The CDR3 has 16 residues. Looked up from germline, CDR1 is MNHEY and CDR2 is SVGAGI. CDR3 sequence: CASSSLGTGTGQPQHF. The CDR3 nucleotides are TGTGCCAGCAGTTCTCTCGGGACAGGGACTGGGCAGCCCCAGCATTTT.

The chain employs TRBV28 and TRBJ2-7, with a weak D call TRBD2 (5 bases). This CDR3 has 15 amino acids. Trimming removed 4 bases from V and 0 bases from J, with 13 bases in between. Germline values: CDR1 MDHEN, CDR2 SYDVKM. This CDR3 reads CASSSRAGNSYEQYF. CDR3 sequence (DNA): TGTGCCAGCAGTTCCCGCGCCGGGAACTCCTACGAGCAGTACTTC.

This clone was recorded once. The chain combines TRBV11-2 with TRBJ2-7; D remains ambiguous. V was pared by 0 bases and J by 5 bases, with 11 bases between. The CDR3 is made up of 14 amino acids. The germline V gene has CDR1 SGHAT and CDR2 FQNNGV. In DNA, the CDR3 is TGTGCCAGCAGCTTAGACCCCGGTTTAGACGAGCAGTACTTC. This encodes CASSLDPGLDEQYF.

The CDR3, as DNA: TGTGCCAGCAGCCTCCGACAGATCCCTTACGAGCAGTACTTC. It codes for CASSLRQIPYEQYF. The chain is built from TRBV12-1 and TRBJ2-7; TRBD1 is the table's D call and was not checked against the DNA. TRBV12-1 is an annotated pseudogene. The CDR3 is 14 residues long.

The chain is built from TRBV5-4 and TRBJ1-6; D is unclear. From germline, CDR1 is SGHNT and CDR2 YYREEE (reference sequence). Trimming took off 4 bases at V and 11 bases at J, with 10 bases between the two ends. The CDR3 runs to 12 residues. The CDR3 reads CASSQGGAPLHF. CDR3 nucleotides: TGTGCCAGCAGCCAAGGCGGGGCACCCCTCCACTTT.

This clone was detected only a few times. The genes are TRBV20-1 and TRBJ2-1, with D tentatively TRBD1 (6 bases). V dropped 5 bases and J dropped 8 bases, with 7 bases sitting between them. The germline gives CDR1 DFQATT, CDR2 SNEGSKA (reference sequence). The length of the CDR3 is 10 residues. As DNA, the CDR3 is TGCAGTGCTGGGGGCTATGAGCAGTTCTTC. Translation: CSAGGYEQFF.

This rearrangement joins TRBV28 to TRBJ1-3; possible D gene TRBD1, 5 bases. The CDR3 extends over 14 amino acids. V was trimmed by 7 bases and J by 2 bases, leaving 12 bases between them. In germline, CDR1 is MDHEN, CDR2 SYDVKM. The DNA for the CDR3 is TGTGCCAGCACTGGGGGGTATACTGGAAACACCATATATTTT. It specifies CASTGGYTGNTIYF.

The CDR3 DNA is TGCGCCAGCAGTGAGTCGAGGGACAGGTCCACAGATACGCAGTATTTT. It translates to CASSESRDRSTDTQYF. V is TRBV10-1 and J is TRBJ2-3, with 8 bases identical to TRBD1. Per germline, CDR1 WNHNN and CDR2 SYGVQD (reference sequence). CDR3 length: 16 amino acids. V dropped 0 bases and J dropped 2; count of bases not matched to a gene: 4.

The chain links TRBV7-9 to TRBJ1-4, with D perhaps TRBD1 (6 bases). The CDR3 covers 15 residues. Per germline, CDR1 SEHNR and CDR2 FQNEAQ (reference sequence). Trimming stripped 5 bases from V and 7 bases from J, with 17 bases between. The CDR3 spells CASSLGTNSGEKLFF. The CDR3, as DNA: TGTGCCAGCAGCCTAGGGACAAATTCAGGTGAAAAACTGTTTTTT.

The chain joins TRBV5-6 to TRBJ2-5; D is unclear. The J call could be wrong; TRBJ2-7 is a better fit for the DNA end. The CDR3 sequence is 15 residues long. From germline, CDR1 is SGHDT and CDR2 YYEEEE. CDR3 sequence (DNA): TGTGCCAGCAGCGCCCCCCGGCGGATACGCTACGAGCAGTACTTC. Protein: CASSAPRRIRYEQYF.

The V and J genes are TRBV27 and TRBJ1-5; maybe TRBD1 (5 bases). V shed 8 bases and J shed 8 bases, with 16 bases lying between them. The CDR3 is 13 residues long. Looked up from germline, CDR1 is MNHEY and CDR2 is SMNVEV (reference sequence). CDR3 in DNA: TGTGCCAGCGGGGGTACACGGAGGGAGCCCCAGCATTTT. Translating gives CASGGTRREPQHF.

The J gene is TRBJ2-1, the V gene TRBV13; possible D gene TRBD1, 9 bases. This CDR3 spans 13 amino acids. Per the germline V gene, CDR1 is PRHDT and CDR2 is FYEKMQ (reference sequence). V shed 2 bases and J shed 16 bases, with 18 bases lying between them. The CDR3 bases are TGTGCCAGCAGCTTATGGATAGCGGGACAGGGCTTCTTC. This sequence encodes CASSLWIAGQGFF.

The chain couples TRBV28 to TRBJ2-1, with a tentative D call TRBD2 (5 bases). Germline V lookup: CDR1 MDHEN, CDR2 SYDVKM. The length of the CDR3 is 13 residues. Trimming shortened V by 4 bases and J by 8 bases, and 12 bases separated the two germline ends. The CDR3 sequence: CASSSAERDEQFF. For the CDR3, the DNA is TGTGCCAGCAGTTCGGCGGAGAGGGATGAGCAGTTCTTC.

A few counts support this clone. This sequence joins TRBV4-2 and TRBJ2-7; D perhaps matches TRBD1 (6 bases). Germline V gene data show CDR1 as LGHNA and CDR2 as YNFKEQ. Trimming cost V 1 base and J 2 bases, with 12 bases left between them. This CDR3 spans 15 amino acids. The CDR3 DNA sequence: TGTGCCAGCAGCCAAGGCCCCAGGGGACCCTACGAGCAGTACTTC. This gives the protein CASSQGPRGPYEQYF.